This T cell receptor beta chain derives from a study of ipilimumab plus nivolumab after autologous stem cell transplantation. Background on the study: A median of about eight nivolumab and 4 to 6 ipilimumab doses were given. The DLBCL cohort had primary refractory and relapsed disease, with 18-month progression-free survival of approximately 83% and 30%.

This CDR3 is 16 amino acids long. Trimming cost V 2 bases and J 3 bases, with 16 bases left between them. Per germline, CDR1 KGHSH and CDR2 LQKENI. Study results and limitations: Per the authors, repertoire, Treg and microbiota data justify further study.

This clone occurred once. Its antigen is unidentified. Ipilimumab, 1 mg/kg, started 14 to 28 days after autologous transplant. The repertoire was sequenced with immunoSEQ multiplex PCR; TCRdb's copy has only in-frame clones and lacks some. The data show under 20,000 clones, 81% seen once. This specimen consisted of PBMCs, obtained in a trial of ipilimumab plus nivolumab as post-transplant consolidation. The chain carries TRBV18 and TRBJ1-2, with a weak D call TRBD1 (6 bases). The sequence was collected from a male donor with diffuse large B-cell lymphoma. CDR3 coding DNA: TGTGCCAGCTCACCAGCTACCGCAGGGGAATACTATGGCTACACCTTC. Its protein is CASSPATAGEYYGYTF.